This TCR beta chain was sequenced during a study of blood T cell repertoires in COVID-19. Study overall: From the United States, Italy and Spain came samples of acute and convalescent COVID-19. T cells, B-cell-depleted T cells, or PBMCs supplied cDNA or gDNA.

In the authors' workflow: From reference gene primer amplification, estimates of nucleated cell counts were derived. Method: immunoSEQ multiplex PCR; TCRdb's copy keeps in-frame clones and lacks some. V and J calls and clone size are copied from that table; D and trimming were computed from the DNA. The sample carries 100,000 to 140,000 clones, 80% to 85% recorded once. The CDR3 is made up of 15 amino acids. Germline-derived CDR1 and CDR2 are LNHDA and SQIVND (reference sequence). V was pared by 7 bases and J by 0 bases, with 7 bases of the junction left unmatched. In its sample, this clone was seen a few times.

The chain joins TRBV19 to TRBJ1-2; 8 bases fit TRBD1. This clonotype was sampled from a man aged 65 to 85 with acute or convalescent COVID-19. Sequenced material: peripheral blood. This CDR3 reads CASTPGQAANYGYTF. The CDR3 DNA follows: TGTGCCAGTACCCCGGGACAGGCTGCTAACTATGGCTACACCTTC.